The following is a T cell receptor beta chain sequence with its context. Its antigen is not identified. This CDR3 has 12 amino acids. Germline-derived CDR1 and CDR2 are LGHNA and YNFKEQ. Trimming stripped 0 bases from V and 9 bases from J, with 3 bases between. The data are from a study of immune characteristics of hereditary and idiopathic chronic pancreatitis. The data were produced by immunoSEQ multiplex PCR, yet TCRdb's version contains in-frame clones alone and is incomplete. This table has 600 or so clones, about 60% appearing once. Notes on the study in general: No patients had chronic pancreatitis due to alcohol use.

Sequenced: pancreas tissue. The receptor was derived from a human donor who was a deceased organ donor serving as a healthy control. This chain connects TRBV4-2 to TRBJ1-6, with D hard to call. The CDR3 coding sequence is TGTGCCAGCAGCCAAGATTCTTCACCCCTCCACTTT. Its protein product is CASSQDSSPLHF.